These 12 T cell receptor beta chains share one sample of origin, sequenced in a study of OX40 agonist ivuxolimab in advanced cancers. Method: immunoSEQ multiplex PCR; TCRdb's copy keeps in-frame clones and lacks some. The sample lists 60,000 or so clones; 65% to 90% were seen once. The source was CD4+ or CD8+ T cells sorted from blood, collected in a trial of the OX40 agonist ivuxolimab. These receptor sequences come from an adult with an advanced solid tumor such as melanoma, head and neck, liver or kidney cancer.

CDR3 DNA sequence: TGTGCCAGCAGATTTCGAGGGACAGTCGGCTCCTACGAGCAGTACTTC. Protein sequence: CASRFRGTVGSYEQYF. The J gene is TRBJ2-7, the V gene TRBV11-2, with 7 nucleotides matching TRBD1. The trim removed 6 bases at V and 0 bases at J, leaving 11 bases unmatched. Looked up from germline, CDR1 is SGHAT and CDR2 is FQNNGV. The CDR3 is made up of 16 amino acids.

The V call is TRBV5-1, the J call TRBJ1-4, with TRBD1 identical over 9 bases. This CDR3 contains 18 residues. The germline V gene has CDR1 SGHRS and CDR2 YFSETQ. With V trimmed by 2 bases and J by 3 bases, 11 bases remained unmatched. The CDR3 protein is CASSFYSPNRGPNEKLFF. CDR3 nucleotide sequence: TGCGCCAGCAGCTTCTACTCCCCTAACAGGGGGCCTAATGAAAAACTGTTTTTT.

A few counts support this clone. The chain combines TRBV11-1 with TRBJ1-2, with 10 bases matching TRBD1. CDR1 is SGHAT, CDR2 FQDESV, per germline (reference sequence). J gave up 4 bases and V 5 bases, and 10 bases lay outside the gene matches. This CDR3 contains 16 residues. The CDR3 DNA reads as TGTGCCAGCAGCCCGACAGGGGGCGCGACTCTCTATGGCTACACCTTC. As protein: CASSPTGGATLYGYTF.

The chain joins TRBV6-1 to TRBJ1-4, with D unresolved. The CDR3 consists of 14 residues. V gave up 7 bases and J gave up 8 bases, with 17 bases separating them. From germline, CDR1 is MNHNS and CDR2 SASEGT. The CDR3 nucleotides read TGTGCCAGCAAGCTTGGTGGGGTCGGAGAAAAACTGTTTTTT. Amino acids: CASKLGGVGEKLFF.

This rearrangement joins TRBV7-6 to TRBJ1-5; D is possibly TRBD1 (5 bases). Per germline, CDR1 SGHVS and CDR2 FNYEAQ. The CDR3 spans 13 residues. Between the trimmed V and J ends, which lost 0 bases and 5 bases, there was a span of 5 bases. CDR3 sequence (DNA): TGTGCCAGCAGCTTAGCAGGGGATCAGCCCCAGCATTTT. This translates into CASSLAGDQPQHF.

V usage is TRBV5-1 and J usage is TRBJ1-5, with D tentatively TRBD1 (5 bases). The CDR3 is made up of 14 amino acids. Germline V gene lookup returns CDR1 SGHRS and CDR2 YFSETQ. V was trimmed by 1 base and J by 7 bases, leaving 12 bases between them. CDR3 in DNA: TGCGCCAGCAGCTTGCTCCCCGGGGCCCAGCCCCAGCATTTT. This gives the protein CASSLLPGAQPQHF.

This clone appeared a single time. This sequence joins TRBV6-6 and TRBJ2-2, with D possibly TRBD1 on 5 matching bases. Germline CDR1 is MNHNY and CDR2 is SVGAGI (reference sequence). V was pared by 8 bases and J by 2 bases, with 9 bases between. The CDR3 is made up of 13 amino acids. In nucleotides, the CDR3 is TGTGCCAGCGGCAGGGCTAACACCGGGGAGCTGTTTTTT. Translated: CASGRANTGELFF.

The rearrangement links TRBV18 to TRBJ1-6; TRBD1 might be the D (5 bases). Trimming left V 2 bases short and J 7 bases short, with 9 bases between. The CDR3 has 14 amino acids. In germline, CDR1 is KGHSH, CDR2 LQKENI. CDR3 bases: TGTGCCAGCTCACCAGAGAAGGGGAATTCACCCCTCCACTTT. Translating gives CASSPEKGNSPLHF.

The rearrangement joins TRBV19 to TRBJ2-2, with D perhaps TRBD1 (7 bases). Trimming took off 3 bases at V and 5 bases at J, with 16 bases between the two ends. The germline CDR1 and CDR2 sequences are LNHDA and SQIVND (reference sequence). CDR3 size: 16 residues. The CDR3 DNA reads as TGTGCCAGTAGTATTAGGCGGGGACAGTCAACCGGGGAGCTGTTTTTT. Translating it yields CASSIRRGQSTGELFF.

In this sample, this clone turned up once. V is TRBV27 and J is TRBJ2-1, with 9 bases that match TRBD2. The CDR3 spans 16 residues. Germline values: CDR1 MNHEY, CDR2 SMNVEV (reference sequence). With 1 base clipped from V and 6 bases from J, the junction kept 7 bases outside the gene matches. The CDR3 reads CASSLFMRGGPNEQFF. In nucleotides, the CDR3 is TGTGCCAGCAGTTTATTTATGCGGGGGGGCCCCAATGAGCAGTTCTTC.

The chain employs TRBV6-1 and TRBJ1-2; no clear D. The germline V and J ends were trimmed by 8 bases and 8 bases, with 12 bases remaining between them. Per the germline V gene, CDR1 is MNHNS and CDR2 is SASEGT. This CDR3 spans 11 amino acids. DNA for the CDR3: TGTGCCAGCGCGAATACTCGAGGCTACACCTTC. This encodes CASANTRGYTF.

V usage is TRBV29-1 and J usage is TRBJ2-3; D may match TRBD1 or TRBD2 (7 bases each). Deletions cut 6 bases from V and 2 bases from J, with 21 bases between. The CDR3 sequence is 16 residues long. CDR1 is SQVTM, CDR2 ANQGSEA, per germline. In nucleotides, the CDR3 is TGCAGCGTCAGGGGGGGGGCCCAGTCGCCCACAGATACGCAGTATTTT. Translating gives CSVRGGAQSPTDTQYF.